The T cell receptor beta chain under discussion was sequenced for a study of T cells after yellow fever vaccination. The study's findings and limits: It was a weaker secondary response, yet one that peaked faster, at day 5 versus 15.

This clonotype has a count of ten or more. Its antigen is still unknown. This CDR3 has 14 amino acids. V lost 3 bases to trimming and J lost 0 bases, with 9 bases between them. Template switching by 5'RACE produced TCR cDNA, adding a universal primer site and UMIs. TCRdb independently ran MiXCR on the 5' RACE reads; one entry per CDR3 protein. The sample yields 250,000 to 350,000 distinct CDR3 sequences, over 3.5% seen once. Sequencing was performed on PBMCs, taken 15 days after the yellow fever booster vaccination. The V and J genes are TRBV12-3 or TRBV12-4 and TRBJ2-7; D unresolved. The TCR originated in a man aged 18 to 35 who received the YFV17D yellow fever vaccine. CDR3 residues: CASSLKARSYEQYF. DNA for the CDR3: TGTGCCAGCAGTTTGAAGGCTCGCTCCTACGAGCAGTACTTC.